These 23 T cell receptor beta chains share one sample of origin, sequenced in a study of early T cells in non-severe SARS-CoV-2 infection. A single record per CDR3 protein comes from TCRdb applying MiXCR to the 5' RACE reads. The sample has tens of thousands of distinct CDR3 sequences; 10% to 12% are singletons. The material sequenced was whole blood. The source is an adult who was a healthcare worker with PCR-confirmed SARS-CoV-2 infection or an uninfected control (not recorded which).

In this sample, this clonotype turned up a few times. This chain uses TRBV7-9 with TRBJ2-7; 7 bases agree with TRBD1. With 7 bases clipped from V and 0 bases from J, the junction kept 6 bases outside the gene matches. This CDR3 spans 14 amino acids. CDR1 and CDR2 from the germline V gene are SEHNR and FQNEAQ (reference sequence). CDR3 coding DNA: TGTGCCAGCACCTCAGCAGGGGGCTCCTACGAGCAGTACTTC. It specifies CASTSAGGSYEQYF.

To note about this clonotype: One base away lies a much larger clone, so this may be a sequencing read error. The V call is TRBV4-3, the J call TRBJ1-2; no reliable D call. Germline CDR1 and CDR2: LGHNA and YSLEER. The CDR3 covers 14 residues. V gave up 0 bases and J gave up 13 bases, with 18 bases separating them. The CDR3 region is CASSQDAGGLAFTF. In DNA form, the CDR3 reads TGCGCCAGCAGCCAAGATGCTGGAGGGTTGGCTTTCACCTTC.

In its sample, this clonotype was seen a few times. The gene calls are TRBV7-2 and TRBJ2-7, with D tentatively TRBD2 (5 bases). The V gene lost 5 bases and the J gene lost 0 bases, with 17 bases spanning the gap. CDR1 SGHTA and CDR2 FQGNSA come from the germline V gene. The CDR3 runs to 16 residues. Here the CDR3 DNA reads TGTGCCAGCAGCCCCACCCTTGGAGGTTCCTCCTACGAGCAGTACTTC. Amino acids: CASSPTLGGSSYEQYF.

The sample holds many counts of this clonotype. The CDR3 nucleotides are TGTGCCAGCAGTCCCCACCTAGGTAGCAATCAGCCCCAGCATTTT. This translates into CASSPHLGSNQPQHF. The gene calls are TRBV12-3 or TRBV12-4 and TRBJ1-5; D unclear. Trimming took 5 bases from V and 0 from J, leaving 11 bases between them. The CDR3 consists of 15 residues.

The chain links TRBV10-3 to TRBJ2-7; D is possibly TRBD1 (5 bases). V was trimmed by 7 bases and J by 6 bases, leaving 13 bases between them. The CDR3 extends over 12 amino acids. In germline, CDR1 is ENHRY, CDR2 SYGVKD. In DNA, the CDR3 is TGTGCCATCAATAGCAGGGATGGCGAGCAGTACTTC. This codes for CAINSRDGEQYF.

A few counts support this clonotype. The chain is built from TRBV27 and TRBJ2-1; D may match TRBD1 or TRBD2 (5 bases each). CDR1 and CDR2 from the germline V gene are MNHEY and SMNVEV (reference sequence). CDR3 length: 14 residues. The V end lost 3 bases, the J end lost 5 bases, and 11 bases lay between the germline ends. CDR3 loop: CASSLGDPNNEQFF. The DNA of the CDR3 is TGTGCCAGCAGTTTGGGGGACCCAAACAATGAGCAGTTCTTC.

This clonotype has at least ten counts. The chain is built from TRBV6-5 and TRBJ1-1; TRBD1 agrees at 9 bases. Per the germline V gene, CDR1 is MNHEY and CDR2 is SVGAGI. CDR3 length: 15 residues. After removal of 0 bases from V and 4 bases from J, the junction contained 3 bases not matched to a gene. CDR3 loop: CASSYSNRGLTEAFF. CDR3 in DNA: TGTGCCAGCAGTTACTCGAACAGGGGGCTCACTGAAGCTTTCTTT.

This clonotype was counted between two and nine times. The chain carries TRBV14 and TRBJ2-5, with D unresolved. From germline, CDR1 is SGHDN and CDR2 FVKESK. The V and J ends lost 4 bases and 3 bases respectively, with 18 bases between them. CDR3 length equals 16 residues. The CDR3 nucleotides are TGTGCCAGCAGCCGCGGACCACTTGAAGTTGAAGAGACCCAGTACTTC. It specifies CASSRGPLEVEETQYF.

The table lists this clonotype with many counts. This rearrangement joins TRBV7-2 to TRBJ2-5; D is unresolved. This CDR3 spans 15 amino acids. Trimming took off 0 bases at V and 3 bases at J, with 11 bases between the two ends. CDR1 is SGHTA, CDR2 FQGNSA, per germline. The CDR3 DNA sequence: TGTGCCAGCAGCTTAGCGGCAGCGTCTAAAGAGACCCAGTACTTC. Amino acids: CASSLAAASKETQYF. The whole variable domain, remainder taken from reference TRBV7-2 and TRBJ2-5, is GAGVSQSPSNKVTEKGKDVELRCDPISGHTALYWYRQSLGQGLEFLIYFQGNSAPDKSGLPSDRFSAERTGGSVSTLTIQRTQQEDSAVYLCASSLAAASKETQYFGPGTRLLVL.

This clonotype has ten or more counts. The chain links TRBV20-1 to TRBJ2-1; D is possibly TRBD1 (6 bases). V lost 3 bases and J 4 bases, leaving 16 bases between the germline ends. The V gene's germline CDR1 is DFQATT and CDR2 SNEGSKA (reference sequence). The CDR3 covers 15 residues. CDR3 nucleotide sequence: TGCAGTGCTAGGGACCTGACAGGCTCGTACAATGAGCAGTTCTTC. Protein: CSARDLTGSYNEQFF.

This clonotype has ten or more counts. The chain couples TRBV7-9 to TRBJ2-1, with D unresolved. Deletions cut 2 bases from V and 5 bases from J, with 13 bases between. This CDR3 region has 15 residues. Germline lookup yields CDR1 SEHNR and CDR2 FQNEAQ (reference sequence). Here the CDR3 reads CASSLWPSVNNEQFF. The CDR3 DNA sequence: TGTGCCAGCAGCTTATGGCCTTCCGTTAACAATGAGCAGTTCTTC. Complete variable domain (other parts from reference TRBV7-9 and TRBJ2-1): DTGVSQNPRHKITKRGQNVTFRCDPISEHNRLYWYRQTLGQGPEFLTYFQNEAQLEKSRLLSDRFSAERPKGSFSTLEIQRTEQGDSAMYLCASSLWPSVNNEQFFGPGTRLTVL.

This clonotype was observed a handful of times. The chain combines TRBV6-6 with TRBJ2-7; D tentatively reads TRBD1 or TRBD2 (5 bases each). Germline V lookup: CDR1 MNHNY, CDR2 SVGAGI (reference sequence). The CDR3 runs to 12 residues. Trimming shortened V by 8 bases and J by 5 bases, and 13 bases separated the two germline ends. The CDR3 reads CASEGNTNEQYF. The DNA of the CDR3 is TGTGCCAGCGAGGGGAACACAAACGAGCAGTACTTC.

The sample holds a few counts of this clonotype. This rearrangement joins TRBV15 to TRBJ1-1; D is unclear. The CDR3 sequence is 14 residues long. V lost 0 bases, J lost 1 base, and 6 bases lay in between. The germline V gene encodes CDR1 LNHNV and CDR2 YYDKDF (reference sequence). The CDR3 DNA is TGTGCCACCAGCAGAGATGTGGGGAACACTGAAGCTTTCTTT. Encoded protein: CATSRDVGNTEAFF.

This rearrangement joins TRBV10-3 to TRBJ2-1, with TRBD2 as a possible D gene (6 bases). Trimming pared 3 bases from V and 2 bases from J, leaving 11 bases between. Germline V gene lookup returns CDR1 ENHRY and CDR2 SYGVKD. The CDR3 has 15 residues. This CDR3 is CAISDRGSPYNEQFF. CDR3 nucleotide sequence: TGTGCCATCAGTGATCGGGGGTCGCCCTACAATGAGCAGTTCTTC.

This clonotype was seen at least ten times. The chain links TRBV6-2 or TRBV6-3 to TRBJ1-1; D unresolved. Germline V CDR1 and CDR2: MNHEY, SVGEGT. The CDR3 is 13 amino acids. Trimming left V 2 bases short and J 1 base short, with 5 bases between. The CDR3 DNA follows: TGTGCCAGCAGTTACACGGGGAACACTGAAGCTTTCTTT. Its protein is CASSYTGNTEAFF.

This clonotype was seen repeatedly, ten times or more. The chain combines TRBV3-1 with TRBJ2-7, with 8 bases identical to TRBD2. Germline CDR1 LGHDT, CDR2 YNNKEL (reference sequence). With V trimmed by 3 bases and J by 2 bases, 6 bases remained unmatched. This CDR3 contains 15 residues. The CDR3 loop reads CASSQSIAGTYEQYF. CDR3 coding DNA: TGTGCCAGCAGCCAGAGTATAGCGGGGACCTACGAGCAGTACTTC.

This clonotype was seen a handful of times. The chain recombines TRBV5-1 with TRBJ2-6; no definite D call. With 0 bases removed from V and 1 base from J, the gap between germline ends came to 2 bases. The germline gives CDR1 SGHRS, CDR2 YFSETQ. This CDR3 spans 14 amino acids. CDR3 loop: CASSLVSGANVLTF. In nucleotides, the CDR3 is TGCGCCAGCAGCTTGGTATCTGGGGCCAACGTCCTGACTTTC.

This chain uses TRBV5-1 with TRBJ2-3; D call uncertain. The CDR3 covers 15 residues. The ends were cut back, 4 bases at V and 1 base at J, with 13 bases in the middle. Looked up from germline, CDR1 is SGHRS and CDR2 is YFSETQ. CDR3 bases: TGCGCCAGCAGCGTCGTCTCGCTTCGCACAGATACGCAGTATTTT. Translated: CASSVVSLRTDTQYF.

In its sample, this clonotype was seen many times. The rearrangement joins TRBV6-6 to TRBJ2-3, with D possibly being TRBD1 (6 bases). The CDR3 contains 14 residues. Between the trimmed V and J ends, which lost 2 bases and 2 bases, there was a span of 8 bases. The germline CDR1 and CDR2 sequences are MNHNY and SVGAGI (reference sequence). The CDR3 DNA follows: TGTGCCAGCAGTTACAAGGGGGTCACAGATACGCAGTATTTT. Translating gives CASSYKGVTDTQYF.

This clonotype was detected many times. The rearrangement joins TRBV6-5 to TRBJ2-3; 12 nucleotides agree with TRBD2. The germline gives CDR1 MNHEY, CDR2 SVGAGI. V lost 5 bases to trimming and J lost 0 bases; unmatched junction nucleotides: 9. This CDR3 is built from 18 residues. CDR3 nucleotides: TGTGCCAGCAGTCTGACTAGCGGGGGAGACACTAGCACAGATACGCAGTATTTT. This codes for CASSLTSGGDTSTDTQYF.

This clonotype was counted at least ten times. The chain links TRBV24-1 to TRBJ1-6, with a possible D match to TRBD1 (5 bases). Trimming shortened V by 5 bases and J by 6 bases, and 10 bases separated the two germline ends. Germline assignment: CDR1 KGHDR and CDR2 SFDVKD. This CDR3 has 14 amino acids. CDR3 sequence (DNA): TGTGCCACCAGTGTTCCCGGGGGTAATTCACCCCTCCACTTT. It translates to CATSVPGGNSPLHF.

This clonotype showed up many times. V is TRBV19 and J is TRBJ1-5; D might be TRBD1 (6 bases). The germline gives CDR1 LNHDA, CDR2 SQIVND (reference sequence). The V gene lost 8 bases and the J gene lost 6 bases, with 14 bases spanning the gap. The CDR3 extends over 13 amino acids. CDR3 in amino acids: CASQGVQGQPQHF. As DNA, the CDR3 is TGTGCCAGTCAAGGGGTACAGGGTCAGCCCCAGCATTTT. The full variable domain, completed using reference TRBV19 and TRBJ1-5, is DGGITQSPKYLFRKEGQNVTLSCEQNLNHDAMYWYRQDPGQGLRLIYYSQIVNDFQKGDIAEGYSVSREKKESFPLTVTSAQKNPTAFYLCASQGVQGQPQHFGDGTRLSIL.

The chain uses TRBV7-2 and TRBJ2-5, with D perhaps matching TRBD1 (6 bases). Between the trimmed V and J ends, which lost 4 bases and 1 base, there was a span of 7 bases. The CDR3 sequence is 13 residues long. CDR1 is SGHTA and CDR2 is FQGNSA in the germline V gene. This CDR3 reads CASSWGPQETQYF. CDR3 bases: TGTGCCAGCAGCTGGGGGCCCCAAGAGACCCAGTACTTC.